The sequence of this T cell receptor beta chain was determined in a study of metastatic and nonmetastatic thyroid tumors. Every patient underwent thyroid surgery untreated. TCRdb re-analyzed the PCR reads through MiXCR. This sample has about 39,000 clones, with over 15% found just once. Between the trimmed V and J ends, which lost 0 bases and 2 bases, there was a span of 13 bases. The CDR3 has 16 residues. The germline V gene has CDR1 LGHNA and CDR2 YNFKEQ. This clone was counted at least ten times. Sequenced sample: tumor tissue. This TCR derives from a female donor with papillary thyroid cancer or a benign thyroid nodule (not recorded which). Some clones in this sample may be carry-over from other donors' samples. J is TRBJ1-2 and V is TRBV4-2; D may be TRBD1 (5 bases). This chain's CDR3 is CASSQDGDSLNYGYTF. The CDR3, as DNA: TGTGCCAGCAGCCAAGATGGGGACTCTCTAAACTATGGCTACACCTTC.